These 6 T cell receptor beta chains came from one sample sequenced in a study of Ad26.COV2.S vaccination and SARS-CoV-2 variants (dated by TCRdb to the early 2020s). What the treatment or condition label conveys for this sample: 15 to 20 received Ad26.COV2.S at low or high dose, single or two shots; several received placebo; per-sample allocation not given. For vaccine and placebo recipients, the sequenced repertoires came from samples collected on day 63 after the first injection. Library construction relied on the immunoSEQ multiplex PCR assay. The table was pulled from immuneACCESS by TCRdb, which kept in-frame rearrangements only. Such tables lose some clones; where checked, under half of the loss comes from unresolved V genes, and the rest has no known cause. The table for this sample lists about 430,000 clones; roughly 90% of them were counted only once. The ten largest clones capture more than 9% of the sample.

The sample in question was peripheral blood, obtained in a trial of Ad26.COV2.S vaccine versus placebo. The receptors were gathered from a person aged 18 to 65 who received the Ad26.COV2.S COVID-19 vaccine or a placebo.

The genes are TRBV5-1 and TRBJ2-3; possibly TRBD2 for D (6 bases). Per the germline V gene, CDR1 is SGHRS and CDR2 is YFSETQ. Trimming stripped 4 bases from V and 1 base from J, with 16 bases between. The CDR3 sequence is 16 residues long. The CDR3 is CASSLNGRGRTDTQYF. The CDR3 nucleotides are TGCGCCAGCAGCCTAAATGGGCGGGGTCGCACAGATACGCAGTATTTT. Full variable domain (missing parts from reference TRBV5-1 and TRBJ2-3): KAGVTQTPRYLIKTRGQQVTLSCSPISGHRSVSWYQQTPGQGLQFLFEYFSETQRNKGNFPGRFSGRQFSNSRSEMNVSTLELGDSALYLCASSLNGRGRTDTQYFGPGTRLTVL.

For the CDR3, the DNA is TGTGCCAGCAGCTGGTGGACAGGGAACACCGGGGAGCTGTTTTTT. This translates into CASSWWTGNTGELFF. V and J are TRBV27 and TRBJ2-2, with 7 bases fitting TRBD1. The CDR3 covers 15 residues. Germline CDR1 reads MNHEY; CDR2 reads SMNVEV (reference sequence). The trim removed 6 bases at V and 1 base at J, leaving 5 bases unmatched.

The chain couples TRBV10-3 to TRBJ1-5, with D possibly being TRBD1 (5 bases). V was pared by 6 bases and J by 4 bases, with 13 bases between. The CDR3 has 14 residues. Germline CDR1 and CDR2: ENHRY and SYGVKD. The CDR3 DNA follows: TGTGCCATCAGCGAGGACATCTCTAATCAGCCCCAGCATTTT. Translation: CAISEDISNQPQHF.

The chain has TRBV6-1 and TRBJ1-1; maybe TRBD1 (5 bases). Germline V gene data show CDR1 as MNHNS and CDR2 as SASEGT. Trimming removed 3 bases at V and 1 base at J, with 12 bases between. This CDR3 comprises 15 residues. The CDR3 nucleotides are TGTGCCAGCAGTGAGGGACGGGCACCGAACACTGAAGCTTTCTTT. It encodes CASSEGRAPNTEAFF.

This chain links TRBV24-1 with TRBJ2-1, with a weak D call TRBD1 (6 bases). The length of the CDR3 is 13 residues. Looked up from germline, CDR1 is KGHDR and CDR2 is SFDVKD. Trimming left V 5 bases short and J 9 bases short, with 13 bases between. DNA of the CDR3: TGTGCCACCAGTGGCCAGCCACAGGGTGAGCAGTTCTTC. Its translation is CATSGQPQGEQFF.

The chain joins TRBV10-1 to TRBJ2-1; 9 nucleotides agree with TRBD1. The V gene end was trimmed by 3 bases and the J gene end by 4 bases; junction bases not matched to a gene: 4. This CDR3 contains 15 residues. Germline V gives CDR1 WNHNN, CDR2 SYGVQD (reference sequence). The CDR3 reads CASSDPGQGYNEQFF. In DNA form, the CDR3 reads TGCGCCAGCAGTGACCCGGGACAGGGTTACAATGAGCAGTTCTTC.